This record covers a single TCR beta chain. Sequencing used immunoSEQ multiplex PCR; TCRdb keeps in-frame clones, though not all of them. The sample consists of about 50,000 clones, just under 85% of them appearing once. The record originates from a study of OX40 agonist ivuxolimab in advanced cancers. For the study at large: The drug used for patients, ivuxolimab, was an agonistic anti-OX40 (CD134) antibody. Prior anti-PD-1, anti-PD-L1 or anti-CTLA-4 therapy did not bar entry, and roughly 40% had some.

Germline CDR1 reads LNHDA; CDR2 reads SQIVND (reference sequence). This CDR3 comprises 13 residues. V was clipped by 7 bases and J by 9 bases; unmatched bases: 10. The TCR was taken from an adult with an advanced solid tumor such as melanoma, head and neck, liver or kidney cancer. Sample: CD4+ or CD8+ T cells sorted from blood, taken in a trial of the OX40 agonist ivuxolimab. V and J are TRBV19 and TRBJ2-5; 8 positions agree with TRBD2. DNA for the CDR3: TGTGCCAGTACCCCCCCCGGGGGGGTGGCCCAGTACTTC. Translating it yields CASTPPGGVAQYF.